This entry describes one T cell receptor (beta chain). Its antigen is not identified. This entry is derived from a study of cytomegalovirus exposure and HLA in healthy donors. Whole-study results and caveats: It was about 150 TCR beta chains that were listed as cytomegalovirus-associated. A subsequent analysis found that TCR clusters from the first cohort also tended to co-occur in the approximately 110 validation repertoires, with approximately 94% of cluster scores above 0.

Only in-frame clones appear in the TCRdb table, and some are missing; sequencing was by immunoSEQ multiplex PCR. The data contain about 190,000 clones, about 82% of them singletons. This sequence was found in a woman between 18 and 29 years old in good health and CMV-seronegative. The sequencing input was PBMCs.

Here the CDR3 DNA reads TGTGCCAGCAGCCACCATGGGACAGGGAACACTGAAGCTTTCTTT. Encoded protein: CASSHHGTGNTEAFF. The chain carries TRBV7-9 and TRBJ1-1; TRBD1 agrees at 8 bases. After removal of 5 bases from V and 1 base from J, the junction contained 6 bases not matched to a gene. Germline V gene lookup returns CDR1 SEHNR and CDR2 FQNEAQ (reference sequence). This CDR3 has 15 residues.